A single sample is the source of the 22 T cell receptor beta chains below, sequenced in a study of monozygotic twins with cystic fibrosis. Generated by immunoSEQ multiplex PCR, the TCRdb table keeps only in-frame clones and is missing some. The data contain 15,000 to 20,000 clones, around 97% of them singletons. The specimen was blood. These receptors came from a woman between 25 and 40 years old with cystic fibrosis.

The chain employs TRBV18 and TRBJ1-1; D gene unclear. V lost 2 bases, J lost 4 bases, and 8 bases lay in between. CDR3 length equals 13 residues. The germline CDR1 and CDR2 sequences are KGHSH and LQKENI. CDR3 coding DNA: TGTGCCAGCTCACCATTACCGCGCACTGAAGCTTTCTTT. This codes for CASSPLPRTEAFF.

The chain employs TRBV18 and TRBJ2-4, with a weak D call TRBD1 (5 bases). This CDR3 has 15 residues. Germline CDR1 and CDR2: KGHSH and LQKENI. The V and J ends lost 3 bases and 0 bases respectively, with 9 bases between them. The CDR3 protein is CASSPQGVAKNIQYF. The CDR3 DNA reads as TGTGCCAGCTCACCCCAGGGTGTAGCCAAAAACATTCAGTACTTC.

The chain recombines TRBV6-5 with TRBJ2-5; D is undetermined. The V gene lost 1 base and the J gene lost 1 base, with 7 bases spanning the gap. Germline CDR1 MNHEY, CDR2 SVGAGI. The CDR3 extends over 14 amino acids. The CDR3 sequence is CASSYWSSQETQYF. CDR3 bases: TGTGCCAGCAGTTACTGGAGTTCCCAAGAGACCCAGTACTTC.

The rearrangement joins TRBV5-1 to TRBJ1-5; unclear D gene. V lost 2 bases to trimming and J lost 7 bases, with 13 bases between them. There are 14 residues in the CDR3. Looked up from germline, CDR1 is SGHRS and CDR2 is YFSETQ. In DNA form, the CDR3 reads TGCGCCAGCAGCTTAGGAGACACGGGGCAGCCCCAGCATTTT. Its protein product is CASSLGDTGQPQHF.

This chain uses TRBV6-5 with TRBJ1-1, with D unresolved. Germline CDR1 is MNHEY and CDR2 is SVGAGI. This CDR3 comprises 14 residues. V shed 6 bases and J shed 4 bases, with 15 bases lying between them. CDR3 residues: CASRDLSWITEAFF. The CDR3 DNA reads as TGTGCCAGCAGGGACCTGAGTTGGATCACTGAAGCTTTCTTT.

The V gene is TRBV6-5, the J gene TRBJ1-2; possibly TRBD1 for D (5 bases). The germline V and J ends were trimmed by 1 base and 1 base, with 10 bases remaining between them. Germline loops: CDR1 MNHEY, CDR2 SVGAGI. The CDR3 spans 15 residues. The CDR3: CASSYFRGDNYGYTF. The CDR3 DNA is TGTGCCAGCAGTTACTTTAGAGGGGATAACTATGGCTACACCTTC.

This sequence joins TRBV25-1 and TRBJ2-1, with TRBD2 matching over 11 bases. CDR3 length: 16 amino acids. Germline V gene lookup returns CDR1 MGHDK and CDR2 SYGVNS. J was trimmed by 5 bases and V by 3 bases; bases with no gene match: 6. The CDR3 sequence is CASSDSGGATHNEQFF. In DNA, the CDR3 is TGTGCCAGCAGTGATAGCGGGGGGGCCACCCACAATGAGCAGTTCTTC.

This chain joins TRBV4-3 and TRBJ2-5; D may be TRBD2 (5 bases). V lost 0 bases, J lost 8 bases, and 16 bases lay in between. CDR1 LGHNA and CDR2 YSLEER come from the germline V gene. This CDR3 is 15 amino acids long. The CDR3 is CASSQDRGNVVTQYF. DNA for the CDR3: TGCGCCAGCAGCCAAGATCGAGGGAACGTCGTAACCCAGTACTTC.

The chain carries TRBV5-1 and TRBJ2-2; D not resolved. The V end lost 5 bases, the J end lost 6 bases, and 14 bases lay between the germline ends. The germline V gene has CDR1 SGHRS and CDR2 YFSETQ. The CDR3 has 14 amino acids. The chain's CDR3 is CASRPAHLAGELFF. CDR3 in DNA: TGCGCCAGCAGGCCTGCTCATTTGGCCGGGGAGCTGTTTTTT.

V and J are TRBV7-2 and TRBJ1-6; no clear D. The germline V and J ends were trimmed by 3 bases and 6 bases, with 15 bases remaining between them. CDR3 length equals 16 residues. The germline V gene encodes CDR1 SGHTA and CDR2 FQGNSA. The CDR3 here is CASSFNGGRSNSPLHF. The CDR3 nucleotides read TGTGCCAGCAGCTTCAATGGAGGTCGTAGTAATTCACCCCTCCACTTT.

The chain joins TRBV11-2 to TRBJ2-7, with D perhaps matching TRBD1 (6 bases). The ends were cut back, 5 bases at V and 2 bases at J, with 13 bases in the middle. Germline-derived CDR1 and CDR2 are SGHAT and FQNNGV. The CDR3 length is 14 residues. Here the CDR3 reads CASSPRGGPYEQYF. In DNA, the CDR3 is TGTGCCAGCAGCCCGAGAGGGGGACCCTACGAGCAGTACTTC. The complete variable domain, with remaining parts taken from reference TRBV11-2 and TRBJ2-7, reads EAGVAQSPRYKIIEKRQSVAFWCNPISGHATLYWYQQILGQGPKLLIQFQNNGVVDDSQLPKDRFSAERLKGVDSTLKIQPAKLEDSAVYLCASSPRGGPYEQYFGPGTRLTVT.

The V call is TRBV7-8, the J call TRBJ2-5, with D possibly called TRBD1 or TRBD2 (5 bases each). The V and J ends lost 5 bases and 4 bases respectively, with 20 bases between them. The CDR3 is made up of 16 amino acids. Germline loops: CDR1 SGHVS, CDR2 FQNEAQ. DNA for the CDR3: TGTGCCAGCAGCCCAACGAGAACTAGGGGTGTAGAGACCCAGTACTTC. Residues: CASSPTRTRGVETQYF.

The chain employs TRBV5-6 and TRBJ1-5; the D is unclear. Germline CDR1 is SGHDT and CDR2 is YYEEEE. The CDR3 is 13 residues long. V was shortened by 0 bases and J by 4 bases, with 5 bases between the two germline ends. The CDR3 DNA follows: TGTGCCAGCAGCTTGGGTTGGAATCAGCCCCAGCATTTT. Translation: CASSLGWNQPQHF.

This rearrangement joins TRBV4-1 to TRBJ1-2; weak D call: TRBD1 (6 bases). Between the trimmed V and J ends, which lost 6 bases and 4 bases, there was a span of 24 bases. CDR3 length: 17 residues. CDR1 is MGHRA and CDR2 is YSYEKL in the germline V gene. CDR3 in amino acids: CASSRLPTGLGGYGYTF. In DNA form, the CDR3 reads TGCGCCAGCAGTCGCCTTCCTACAGGGCTGGGCGGCTATGGCTACACCTTC.

The V gene is TRBV19, the J gene TRBJ2-3; D is unclear. CDR3 length: 12 amino acids. The V end lost 2 bases, the J end lost 0 bases, and 0 bases lay between the germline ends. Looked up from germline, CDR1 is LNHDA and CDR2 is SQIVND (reference sequence). For the CDR3, the DNA is TGTGCCAGTAGTATAAGCACAGATACGCAGTATTTT. It encodes CASSISTDTQYF.

This chain uses TRBV9 with TRBJ1-6, with D possibly matching TRBD1 (6 bases). This CDR3 is 14 amino acids long. V was clipped by 4 bases and J by 6 bases, with 11 bases between them. The germline gives CDR1 SGDLS, CDR2 YYNGEE. The CDR3 loop reads CASSQGGANSPLHF. CDR3 bases: TGTGCCAGCAGCCAAGGGGGGGCTAATTCACCCCTCCACTTT.

This chain joins TRBV6-1 and TRBJ1-6; TRBD1 matches 9 bases. V shed 5 bases and J 5 bases; nucleotides not matched to a gene: 4. CDR3 length: 15 amino acids. Germline values: CDR1 MNHNS, CDR2 SASEGT. The CDR3 DNA follows: TGTGCCAGCAGTATACAGGGGGCGAATAATTCACCCCTCCACTTT. This sequence encodes CASSIQGANNSPLHF.

The V gene is TRBV27, the J gene TRBJ2-3; weak D call: TRBD2 (6 bases). V gave up 5 bases and J gave up 10 bases, with 22 bases separating them. CDR1 and CDR2 (germline): MNHEY, SMNVEV (reference sequence). The CDR3 is 15 amino acids. CDR3 DNA: TGTGCCAGCAGTACGCCCTGGGGGGAGGACGAAGCGCAGTATTTT. Encoded protein: CASSTPWGEDEAQYF.

The chain combines TRBV2 with TRBJ2-7; maybe TRBD1 (5 bases). CDR3 length: 13 amino acids. Trimming took off 4 bases at V and 2 bases at J, with 9 bases between the two ends. CDR1 and CDR2 from the germline V gene are SNHLY and FYNNEI. This chain's CDR3 is CASSGQGTYEQYF. For the CDR3, the DNA is TGTGCCAGCAGTGGCCAGGGTACCTACGAGCAGTACTTC.

J is TRBJ1-1 and V is TRBV2; 9 bases fit TRBD1. Losses at the gene ends were 5 bases for V and 1 base for J; bases not matched to a gene: 5. The CDR3 totals 15 residues. Germline V gene sequence: CDR1 SNHLY, CDR2 FYNNEI. This CDR3 reads CASSKDRGENTEAFF. CDR3 in DNA: TGTGCCAGCAGTAAAGACAGGGGGGAGAACACTGAAGCTTTCTTT.

The chain joins TRBV5-1 to TRBJ1-2, with D unresolved. V lost 0 bases to trimming and J lost 1 base, with 7 bases between them. CDR1 and CDR2 from the germline V gene are SGHRS and YFSETQ. This CDR3 region has 14 residues. As DNA, the CDR3 is TGCGCCAGCAGCTTGGATGGCGGTAACTATGGCTACACCTTC. Its translation is CASSLDGGNYGYTF. Full variable domain (remainder filled in from reference TRBV5-1 and TRBJ1-2): KAGVTQTPRYLIKTRGQQVTLSCSPISGHRSVSWYQQTPGQGLQFLFEYFSETQRNKGNFPGRFSGRQFSNSRSEMNVSTLELGDSALYLCASSLDGGNYGYTFGSGTRLTVV.

This chain uses TRBV5-6 with TRBJ2-2, with TRBD1 matching 9 bases. V gave up 2 bases and J gave up 5 bases; unmatched junction bases: 4. Germline values: CDR1 SGHDT, CDR2 YYEEEE. The CDR3 has 15 amino acids. The CDR3 region is CASSFADRGTGELFF. The CDR3 DNA reads TGTGCCAGCAGCTTCGCGGACAGGGGAACCGGGGAGCTGTTTTTT. The full variable domain, rest sourced from reference TRBV5-6 and TRBJ2-2, is DAGVTQSPTHLIKTRGQQVTLRCSPKSGHDTVSWYQQALGQGPQFIFQYYEEEERQRGNFPDRFSGHQFPNYSSELNVNALLLGDSALYLCASSFADRGTGELFFGEGSRLTVL.